One sample yielded the 22 T cell receptor beta chains listed below, sequenced in a study of tumor and adjacent non-tumor tissue in lung cancer. No cell sorting was done before RNA was extracted from the tissue. The library came from three nested PCR rounds adapted from ARM-PCR protocols. TCRdb re-analysed the multiplex PCR reads in MiXCR, keeping a single row per CDR3 protein. The table records 200,000 to 250,000 distinct CDR3 sequences, around 70% of them present only once. Sequencing was done on a sample of lung tumor tissue. Receptor source: a man aged 60 to 69 with non-small cell lung cancer.

Note on this clonotype: One end of the junction fails to match germline, which may point to a read error. The chain combines TRBV24-1 with TRBJ2-6, with D possibly matching TRBD1 (5 bases). The CDR3 contains 14 residues. Germline CDR1 KGHDR, CDR2 SFDVKD. Here the CDR3 reads CATSRGSGANLLTF. In nucleotides, the CDR3 is TGTGCCACCAGTAGGGGATCTGGGGCCAACCTCCTGACTTTC.

This clonotype was seen a few times. This chain joins TRBV6-5 and TRBJ2-3; no reliable D call. V shed 6 bases and J shed 5 bases, with 18 bases lying between them. The CDR3 is made up of 15 amino acids. In germline, CDR1 is MNHEY, CDR2 SVGAGI. The CDR3 reads CASSDGLLLIDTQYF. In nucleotides, the CDR3 is TGTGCCAGCAGCGACGGGCTACTTCTTATAGATACGCAGTATTTT.

As to this clonotype: The junction departs from germline at one end; a sequencing error may be responsible. The V call is TRBV5-6, the J call TRBJ1-1; no firm D call. Germline V gene sequence: CDR1 SGHDT, CDR2 YYEEEE. The CDR3 loop spans 13 amino acids. The DNA for the CDR3 is TGTACCAGCAGCTTTTATCTCCCATCAGGAGCTTTCTTT. Protein: CTSSFYLPSGAFF.

Comments on this clonotype: Relative to the germline gene, one junction end is altered; a read error may explain this. The chain combines TRBV4-3 with TRBJ2-1; 7 positions agree with TRBD1. Germline CDR1 and CDR2: LGHNA and YSLEER. There are 15 residues in the CDR3. The CDR3 reads CASSQGQSTYNVQFF. In DNA, the CDR3 is TGCGCCAGCAGCCAGGGACAGTCTACTTACAATGTGCAGTTCTTC.

Remarks on this clonotype: In this CDR3 the conserved last residue, phenylalanine or tryptophan, is missing, so a read error is likely. J is TRBJ1-1 and V is TRBV20-1; the D gene is possibly TRBD1 (6 bases). The CDR3 consists of 12 residues. CDR1 and CDR2 (germline): DFQATT, SNEGSKA (reference sequence). CDR3 nucleotides: TGCAGACAGGGCCATACAAACACTGAAGCTTTCATT. Protein product: CRQGHTNTEAFI.

The chain carries TRBV21-1 and TRBJ1-5; TRBD1 is the table's D call, not checked against the DNA. TRBV21-1 is noted as a pseudogene. The CDR3 has 16 residues. The CDR3 nucleotides are TGTGCCAGCAGCAAAGTGGGCAGGGGGGACAATCAGCGCCAGCATTTT. Amino acids: CASSKVGRGDNQRQHF.

Turning to this clonotype: The final CDR3 position lacks the conserved phenylalanine or tryptophan, pointing to a likely read error. The rearrangement links TRBV6-5 to TRBJ1-4; maybe TRBD1 (6 bases). The CDR3 extends over 16 amino acids. CDR1 and CDR2 from the germline V gene are MNHEY and SVGAGI. Trimming took 9 bases from V and 7 from J, leaving 24 bases between them. The CDR3, as DNA: TGTGCCAGAAGTCACTCACAGCGGGGGCTTTTTGAAAAACTGTTTTTG. Translating gives CARSHSQRGLFEKLFL.

As concerns this clonotype: The junction differs from germline at one of its ends, possibly a read error. The chain carries TRBV5-6 and TRBJ1-5; D may be TRBD1 (5 bases). The CDR3 covers 14 residues. The germline V gene encodes CDR1 SGHDT and CDR2 YYEEEE. The CDR3 nucleotides read TGTGCCAGCAGCTTCGGACACTCGCTTCAGCCCCAACATTTT. The encoded protein is CASSFGHSLQPQHF.

This clonotype was counted between two and nine times. The rearrangement joins TRBV20-1 to TRBJ1-1; D is undetermined. From germline, CDR1 is DFQATT and CDR2 SNEGSKA (reference sequence). The CDR3 contains 14 residues. V shed 0 bases and J shed 1 base, with 9 bases lying between them. CDR3 nucleotides: TGCAGTGCTAGAGATGAGGCACGGAACACTGAAGCTTTCTTT. Translating it yields CSARDEARNTEAFF.

On this clonotype itself: Given a much more abundant clone one base away, this may be a read error. The rearrangement uses TRBV4-1 and TRBJ2-7, with 7 nucleotides matching TRBD2. The CDR3 consists of 15 residues. The germline gives CDR1 MGHRA, CDR2 YSYEKL. CDR3 DNA: TGCGCCAACAGCCAAGAGGAAACTAGCGCCTACGAGCAGTACTTC. Protein sequence: CANSQEETSAYEQYF.

The chain joins TRBV29-1 to TRBJ2-2, with TRBD1 matching over 7 bases. The V gene end was trimmed by 6 bases and the J gene end by 7 bases; junction bases not matched to a gene: 8. The CDR3 totals 13 residues. The V gene's germline CDR1 is SQVTM and CDR2 ANQGSEA. The CDR3 DNA reads as TGCAGCGTCCGGGACAGCTGCTACGGGGAGCTGTTTTTT. It codes for CSVRDSCYGELFF.

A few counts support this clonotype. This chain connects TRBV5-1 to TRBJ2-5; 7 bases fit TRBD1. Germline V gives CDR1 SGHRS, CDR2 YFSETQ. V lost 2 bases to trimming and J lost 0 bases; unmatched junction nucleotides: 1. The CDR3 contains 14 residues. The CDR3 loop is CASSLTGDQETQYF. The CDR3 DNA reads as TGCGCCAGCAGCTTAACAGGGGACCAAGAGACCCAGTACTTC. Combining the CDR3 with reference TRBV5-1 and TRBJ2-5 gives the whole variable domain KAGVTQTPRYLIKTRGQQVTLSCSPISGHRSVSWYQQTPGQGLQFLFEYFSETQRNKGNFPGRFSGRQFSNSRSEMNVSTLELGDSALYLCASSLTGDQETQYFGPGTRLLVL.

The chain uses TRBV11-2 and TRBJ2-5; D unclear. Germline V gene sequence: CDR1 SGHAT, CDR2 FQNNGV. Trimming removed 9 bases at V and 0 bases at J, with 14 bases between. This CDR3 region has 14 residues. DNA of the CDR3: TGTGCCAGTAGCCCCGTTACGGACCAAGAGACCCAGTACTTC. Amino acids: CASSPVTDQETQYF.

The V and J genes are TRBV9 and TRBJ2-1; TRBD2 matches 8 bases. J was trimmed by 7 bases and V by 3 bases; bases with no gene match: 12. Germline lookup yields CDR1 SGDLS and CDR2 YYNGEE. This CDR3 contains 16 residues. CDR3 residues: CASSAGLSGGLNEQFF. The CDR3 DNA reads TGTGCCAGCAGCGCCGGACTCAGCGGGGGCCTAAATGAGCAGTTCTTC.

This chain joins TRBV20-1 and TRBJ2-7; D is uncertain. This CDR3 has 13 residues. The germline V and J ends were trimmed by 1 base and 0 bases, with 7 bases remaining between them. From germline, CDR1 is DFQATT and CDR2 SNEGSKA (reference sequence). CDR3 sequence (DNA): TGCAGTGCTAGAGTCCGGAGCTCCTACGAGCAGTACTTC. Amino acids: CSARVRSSYEQYF.

With regard to this clonotype: At one end, the junction sequence differs from germline, possibly due to a read error. The V and J genes are TRBV20-1 and TRBJ2-1; 8 bases line up with TRBD2. There are 11 residues in the CDR3. CDR1 is DFQATT, CDR2 SNEGSKA, per germline (reference sequence). CDR3 protein: CSAGTSGEQLF. The CDR3 bases are TGCAGTGCTGGAACTAGCGGAGAGCAGTTGTTC.

This sequence joins TRBV29-1 and TRBJ2-3, with TRBD2 matching 8 bases. The CDR3 has 13 amino acids. Germline V CDR1 and CDR2: SQVTM, ANQGSEA. With V trimmed by 6 bases and J by 8 bases, 10 bases remained unmatched. In DNA form, the CDR3 reads TGCAGCGTGGATAGCGGGGCGGGAGGTACGCAGTATTTT. Its protein is CSVDSGAGGTQYF.

The genes are TRBV20-1 and TRBJ2-3, with 13 bases aligning to TRBD2. The V segment lost 7 bases and the J segment 4 bases; nucleotides outside the gene matches: 11. From germline, CDR1 is DFQATT and CDR2 SNEGSKA (reference sequence). The CDR3 runs 16 residues. CDR3 coding DNA: TGCAGTGTTATCGTCGGACTAGCGGGAGAGGCAGATACGCAGTATTTT. It codes for CSVIVGLAGEADTQYF.

With regard to this clonotype: Sequence at one end of the junction differs from germline and may be a read error. The rearrangement links TRBV6-1 to TRBJ1-4; 8 positions match TRBD1. The CDR3 loop spans 14 amino acids. CDR1 and CDR2 from the germline V gene are MNHNS and SASEGT. This chain's CDR3 is CASRTGQGNEKLIF. The DNA for the CDR3 is TGTGCCAGCCGGACCGGACAGGGAAATGAAAAACTGATTTTT.

In regard to this clonotype: One end of the junction fails to match germline, which may point to a read error. The chain employs TRBV6-2 or TRBV6-3 and TRBJ2-4; D gene uncertain. The CDR3 consists of 15 residues. Germline V lookup: CDR1 MNHEY, CDR2 SVGEGT. The CDR3 spells CASSYSAGTGNTQYF. The CDR3 DNA follows: TGTGCCAGCAGTTACTCGGCCGGAACCGGAAACACTCAGTACTTC.

The chain has TRBV5-1 and TRBJ1-2; 9 bases map to TRBD1. CDR1 is SGHRS, CDR2 YFSETQ, per germline. The CDR3 contains 14 residues. V dropped 4 bases and J dropped 4; count of bases not matched to a gene: 5. Here the CDR3 reads CASSQGQGGYGYTF. CDR3 DNA: TGCGCCAGCAGCCAGGGACAGGGTGGCTATGGCTACACCTTC. Drawing the rest from reference TRBV5-1 and TRBJ1-2, the complete variable domain is KAGVTQTPRYLIKTRGQQVTLSCSPISGHRSVSWYQQTPGQGLQFLFEYFSETQRNKGNFPGRFSGRQFSNSRSEMNVSTLELGDSALYLCASSQGQGGYGYTFGSGTRLTVV.

The CDR3 reads CASSLTGESTDTQYF. The DNA for the CDR3 is TGTGCCAGCAGCCTGACAGGGGAGAGCACAGATACGCAGTATTTT. The gene calls are TRBV7-3 and TRBJ2-3, with 8 bases that match TRBD1. With 5 bases clipped from V and 0 bases from J, the junction kept 4 bases outside the gene matches. Germline V gives CDR1 SGHTA, CDR2 FQGTGA. This CDR3 contains 15 residues.